A selection of T cell receptor beta chains follows, all from one sample in a study of T-cell memory formation after mild COVID-19. A single record per CDR3 protein comes from TCRdb applying MiXCR to the 5' RACE reads. The data contain roughly 600,000 distinct CDR3 sequences, about a sixth of them singletons. The source material was PBMCs or a T cell subset sorted from them (not recorded which). The receptors here all came from an adult woman who had mild COVID-19 (a few samples of this study predate the infection). Cell type and time point are not known. CDR3s include the opening cysteine and the closing phenylalanine or tryptophan. A D gene is named only where the DNA matches it firmly. Size tells how often a clone was seen (once, few, many) or the class of an expanded clone, and some rows leave it out.

j_call | clone_size | v_call | d_call | cdr3_aa | cdr3_nt
TRBJ2-7 | . | TRBV6-1 | . | CASSALRDTTYEQYF | TGTGCCAGCAGTGCACTCCGGGACACTACCTACGAGCAGTACTTC
TRBJ2-3 | few | TRBV7-6 | TRBD2 | CASSLAQAGGPHTQYF | TGTGCCAGCAGCTTAGCGCAGGCGGGAGGGCCGCATACGCAGTATTTT
TRBJ2-3 | few | TRBV10-2 | TRBD2 | CASSQGRLAGSTDTQYF | TGCGCCAGCAGTCAGGGGAGACTAGCGGGATCCACAGATACGCAGTATTTT
TRBJ2-7 | few | TRBV15 | . | CATSRTGRGGSGQYF | TGTGCCACCAGCAGGACCGGGCGAGGGGGGAGTGGGCAGTACTTC
TRBJ2-7 | few | TRBV29-1 | TRBD2 | CSVRLAGGSYEQYF | TGCAGCGTGAGACTAGCGGGAGGCTCGTACGAGCAGTACTTC
TRBJ2-5 | . | TRBV6-6 | TRBD2 | CASSSPGLAGSRETQYF | TGTGCCAGCAGTTCTCCGGGACTAGCGGGATCCCGGGAGACCCAGTACTTC
TRBJ2-7 | few | TRBV2 | TRBD1 | CASAWDRISSYEQYF | TGTGCCAGCGCTTGGGACAGGATATCCTCCTACGAGCAGTACTTC
TRBJ2-5 | . | TRBV3-1 | . | CASSQDQGRTQYF | TGTGCCAGCAGCCAAGATCAGGGCCGGACCCAGTACTTC
TRBJ1-5 | . | TRBV27 | . | CASSPLTLGQPQHF | TGTGCCAGCAGCCCCCTAACGCTAGGTCAGCCCCAGCATTTT
TRBJ2-2 | few | TRBV12-3/TRBV12-4 | TRBD1 | CASRALMTGGSGELFF | TGTGCCAGCAGAGCCCTTATGACAGGGGGCAGCGGGGAGCTGTTTTTT
TRBJ1-1 | . | TRBV20-1 | TRBD1 | CSARHRGQNTEAFF | TGCAGTGCTAGACATAGGGGGCAGAACACTGAAGCTTTCTTT
TRBJ2-7 | . | TRBV24-1 | TRBD1 | CATSDSRTGYEQYF | TGTGCCACCAGTGATTCCCGGACAGGGTACGAGCAGTACTTC
TRBJ1-1 | . | TRBV6-5 | TRBD1 | CASRRQGDTEAFF | TGTGCCAGCAGGCGTCAGGGGGACACTGAAGCTTTCTTT
TRBJ1-4 | many | TRBV20-1 | . | CSARAVEYEKLFF | TGCAGTGCTAGAGCTGTTGAGTACGAAAAACTGTTTTTT
TRBJ2-3 | few | TRBV4-1 | . | CASSQVGAGPSYLTDTQYF | TGCGCCAGCAGCCAAGTCGGGGCGGGACCATCCTACCTCACAGATACGCAGTATTTT